Presented here are 3 T cell receptor beta chains from one specimen sequenced in a study of T cells in Graves' hyperthyroidism and ophthalmopathy. Amplification of TCR beta CDR3 regions was performed using RNA transcripts as template. Using the HTBI primer set, a first-round RT-PCR was run on the TCR CDR3. In TCRdb, the multiplex PCR reads were re-called with MiXCR into one record per CDR3 protein. The table has around 350,000 distinct CDR3 sequences, about 17% seen once. Sequenced: blood. Receptors originate from a woman aged 25 to 39 with Graves' hyperthyroidism that later progressed to Graves' ophthalmopathy.

This clonotype was counted ten times or more. This rearrangement joins TRBV5-1 to TRBJ2-2, with a weak D call TRBD2 (6 bases). The germline V and J ends were trimmed by 6 bases and 1 base, with 7 bases remaining between them. The germline V gene encodes CDR1 SGHRS and CDR2 YFSETQ. The CDR3 is made up of 13 amino acids. DNA of the CDR3: TGCGCCAGCATGGAGGGGAACACCGGGGAGCTGTTTTTT. Amino acids: CASMEGNTGELFF.

There are many counts of this clonotype. CDR3 sequence reads: CASSFSYTDTQYF. The CDR3 DNA reads as TGTGCCAGCAGTTTTTCATACACAGATACGCAGTATTTT. The chain recombines TRBV27 with TRBJ2-3; unclear D gene. Germline V CDR1 and CDR2: MNHEY, SMNVEV (reference sequence). V was pared by 3 bases and J by 2 bases, with 6 bases between. The CDR3 spans 13 residues.

This clonotype appeared many times. This rearrangement joins TRBV28 to TRBJ1-5; D ambiguous. The V end was cut by 6 bases, the J end by 5 bases, with 8 bases between. The germline CDR1 and CDR2 sequences are MDHEN and SYDVKM. The CDR3 consists of 12 residues. The CDR3 nucleotides are TGTGCCAGCAGAGATCAATATCAGCCCCAGCATTTT. It codes for CASRDQYQPQHF.